A selection of T cell receptor beta chains follows, all from one sample in a study of T cell repertoires in aging, cancer and after chemotherapy. A single record per CDR3 protein comes from TCRdb applying MiXCR to the multiplex PCR reads. The sample carries about 9,500 distinct CDR3 sequences, roughly a quarter recorded once. The sequencing sample was made of blood. The receptors were sampled from a human donor in good health. The CDR3 runs from the conserved cysteine through the conserved F or W. The D gene is left open where the match is weak. Rows may omit the clone size; those that give it use once, few, many or a size class.

v_gene	d_gene	j_gene	abundance	CDR3nt	CDR3aa
TRBV20-1	TRBD2	TRBJ2-7	medium-sized	TGCAGTGCACAACTAGCGGGAGCATGGGAGCAGTACTTC	CSAQLAGAWEQYF
TRBV6-4	NA	TRBJ2-7	once	TGTGCCAGCAGCTTGGTTCCTAACGACCTCTACGAGCAGTACTTC	CASSLVPNDLYEQYF
TRBV29-1	TRBD2	TRBJ2-1	NA	TGCAGCGTTGAAGATAGGCTAGCGGGCGGATACAATGAGCAGTTCTTC	CSVEDRLAGGYNEQFF
TRBV6-5	NA	TRBJ2-1	medium-sized	TGTGCCAGCAGTAAACGTGAATCCAATGAGCAGTTCTTC	CASSKRESNEQFF
TRBV5-6	TRBD2	TRBJ2-7	NA	TGTGCCAGCAGCTCGGGGACTAGCGGGAGGGCCTTGGTCGAGCAGTACTTC	CASSSGTSGRALVEQYF
TRBV9	NA	TRBJ2-7	NA	TGTGCCAGCAGCGTCACAGGGCAACACGAGCAGTACTTC	CASSVTGQHEQYF
TRBV18	TRBD1	TRBJ2-7	NA	TGTGCCAGCTCGTCAGGGGGATCGGGGACCTACGAGCAGTACTTC	CASSSGGSGTYEQYF
TRBV6-2/TRBV6-3	TRBD1	TRBJ2-7	NA	TGTGCCAGCCACGAGACAGGGAACCTCTACGAGCAGTACTTC	CASHETGNLYEQYF
TRBV28	TRBD1	TRBJ1-1	NA	TGTGCCAGCAGGGGCCCGGGACAGGGAAAGATGGCTGAAGCTTTCTTT	CASRGPGQGKMAEAFF
TRBV5-1	NA	TRBJ2-1	NA	TGCGCCAGCAGTTTCGGGCCTCTAAACAATGAGCAGTTCTTC	CASSFGPLNNEQFF
TRBV20-1	TRBD2	TRBJ2-1	NA	TGCAGTGCCCTCACTAGCGGGAGGGCGGATGAGCAGTTCTTC	CSALTSGRADEQFF
TRBV5-4	NA	TRBJ1-2	few	TGTGCCAGCAGCCCTCCAGGGTCGGAAGTCTATGGCTACACCTTC	CASSPPGSEVYGYTF
TRBV28	NA	TRBJ1-2	medium-sized	TGTGCCAGCGGAGGACGGAACTATGGCTACACCTTC	CASGGRNYGYTF
TRBV28	TRBD1	TRBJ1-4	few	TGTGCCAGCAGTTTCGACAGGGTTCGCGAAAAACTGTTTTTT	CASSFDRVREKLFF
TRBV12-3/TRBV12-4	TRBD2	TRBJ2-3	few	TGTGCCAGCAGTTACCGACTAGCGATGGGCACAGATACGCAGTATTTT	CASSYRLAMGTDTQYF
TRBV21-1	NA	TRBJ2-7	few	TGTGCCAGCAGCGGAAAGGTCGGGACAATCAGCGAGCAGTACTTC	CASSGKVGTISEQYF
TRBV7-3	NA	TRBJ2-1	NA	TGTGCCAGCAGCTTAAACGGGAGAGCCAATGAGCAGTTCTTC	CASSLNGRANEQFF
TRBV30	TRBD1	TRBJ1-2	medium-sized	TGTGCCTGGAGTTACCCCCGCGGGGACAGGCTCTATGGCTACACCTTC	CAWSYPRGDRLYGYTF
TRBV27	NA	TRBJ2-7	medium-sized	TGTGCCAGCAGTTTCGGTCCTTCGGGTTACTACGAGCAGTACTTC	CASSFGPSGYYEQYF
TRBV6-2/TRBV6-3	NA	TRBJ2-7	medium-sized	TGTGCCAGCAGTACTTGGGACGCCGAGCAGTACTTC	CASSTWDAEQYF
TRBV20-1	NA	TRBJ2-1	few	TGCAGTGCTAGCTTCGACGGCAGCGGTGAGCAGTTCTTC	CSASFDGSGEQFF
TRBV9	TRBD2	TRBJ2-5	NA	TGTGCCAGCAGCGTCAGCGGGAGTGGAGAGACCCAGTACTTC	CASSVSGSGETQYF
TRBV28	TRBD1	TRBJ1-6	NA	TGTGCCAGCAGTCGGACCGGGACAGGGAGCTCCTATAATTCACCCCTCCACTTT	CASSRTGTGSSYNSPLHF
TRBV20-1	NA	TRBJ2-7	NA	TGCAGTGCTAGATTAAGGGCGTACTCCTACGAGCAGTACTTC	CSARLRAYSYEQYF
TRBV5-6	NA	TRBJ1-1	medium-sized	TGTGCCAGCAGCTTGGTCGGGCAAGCGAACACTGAAGCTTTCTTT	CASSLVGQANTEAFF
TRBV6-1	TRBD1	TRBJ1-2	NA	TGTGCCTCGGCGACAGGGTTCAACTATGGCTACACCTTC	CASATGFNYGYTF
TRBV20-1	NA	TRBJ2-3	NA	TGCAGTGCGCTCCGGACCACACGAGATACGCAGTATTTT	CSALRTTRDTQYF
TRBV27	NA	TRBJ1-4	NA	TGTGCCAGCAGTTCGGGGGGCAGTGAAAAACTGTTTTTT	CASSSGGSEKLFF
TRBV28	NA	TRBJ2-6	few	TGTGCCACCCAGAGCTCTGGGGCCAACGTCCTGACTTTC	CATQSSGANVLTF
TRBV6-1	NA	TRBJ1-2	medium-sized	TGTGCCAGCAGTGATCGGGGAGGGCCTAACTATGGCTACACCTTC	CASSDRGGPNYGYTF
TRBV6-1	NA	TRBJ1-5	few	TGTGCCAGCAGTGATAACAGGGATTATCAGCCCCAGCATTTT	CASSDNRDYQPQHF
TRBV5-1	TRBD1	TRBJ1-1	few	TGCGCCAGCAGCATGGGGACAGGGATCACTGAAGCTTTCTTT	CASSMGTGITEAFF
TRBV5-6	TRBD1	TRBJ2-1	NA	TGCGCCAGCAGCTTGGGGACAGGGGCTAGCTCCTACAATGAGCAGTTCTTC	CASSLGTGASSYNEQFF
TRBV7-9	TRBD2	TRBJ2-5	few	TGTGCCAGCAGCCGAATTCTAACTCCTCTAGCGGGAGGGGGTCAAGAGACCCAGTACTTC	CASSRILTPLAGGGQETQYF
TRBV10-1	TRBD2	TRBJ2-3	few	TGCGCCAGCAGTGAGTCGCGACTAGCGGGAGGGGGGGATACGCAGTATTTT	CASSESRLAGGGDTQYF
TRBV7-2	TRBD2	TRBJ2-5	few	TGTGCCAGCAGCTTCGCACCGGGACTAGCGGTGCGGGGGGAGACCCAGTACTTC	CASSFAPGLAVRGETQYF
TRBV4-1	NA	TRBJ1-6	NA	TGCGCCAGCAGCCAAGTCGGACGGGGTTGGAATTCACCCCTCCACTTT	CASSQVGRGWNSPLHF
TRBV4-2	NA	TRBJ2-1	few	TGTGCCAGCAGCCAAGATCGGACTCGCGAATCCTACAATGAGCAGTTCTTC	CASSQDRTRESYNEQFF
TRBV4-3	TRBD2	TRBJ2-3	NA	TGCGCCAGCAGCCCCCAGCTAGCGGGAGGGCCAGATACGCAGTATTTT	CASSPQLAGGPDTQYF
TRBV7-9	NA	TRBJ2-7	NA	TGTGCCAGCAGCACATCAGCAGATAGAGGGTGGGAGCAGTACTTC	CASSTSADRGWEQYF
TRBV5-6	NA	TRBJ1-2	few	TGTGCCAGCAGCTCCCGGGTCCCGAGCTATGGCTACACCTTC	CASSSRVPSYGYTF
TRBV6-2/TRBV6-3	TRBD2	TRBJ2-1	few	TGTGCCAGCACCTTCCTCCCACTAGCGGGAGTAGTAGTCAATGAGCAGTTCTTC	CASTFLPLAGVVVNEQFF
TRBV18	NA	TRBJ1-3	NA	TGTGCCAGCTCAGCCGGGACAACTGGAAACACCATATATTTT	CASSAGTTGNTIYF
TRBV7-3	NA	TRBJ2-3	NA	TGTGCCAGCAGTTCGTCCGTGACAGCCACAGATACGCAGTATTTT	CASSSSVTATDTQYF
TRBV20-1	NA	TRBJ2-4	few	TGCAGTGCTAGAGATCTCGCGGCTACAGCCAAAAACATTCAGTACTTC	CSARDLAATAKNIQYF
TRBV10-2	TRBD2	TRBJ2-5	few	TGCGCCAGCAGTGAGTCGTTTAGCGGGAGGGCTGAGACCCAGTACTTC	CASSESFSGRAETQYF
TRBV7-9	NA	TRBJ2-1	few	TGTGCCAGCAGCTTGGGGACTCGCCTGGGGAATGAGCAGTTCTTC	CASSLGTRLGNEQFF
TRBV7-9	NA	TRBJ2-5	NA	TGTGCCAGCAGCCCCAAAACAAGGATCGGAGAGACCCAGTACTTC	CASSPKTRIGETQYF
TRBV19	NA	TRBJ2-5	NA	TGTGCCAGTAGTATAAGTTTGGGGTCCGCGGAGACCCAGTACTTC	CASSISLGSAETQYF
TRBV19	NA	TRBJ2-1	NA	TGTGCCAGTAGCACATCTGGTTTGAATGAGCAGTTCTTC	CASSTSGLNEQFF
TRBV20-1	NA	TRBJ1-1	medium-sized	TGCAGTGCCGGAGGGGCCTCGAACACTGAAGCTTTCTTT	CSAGGASNTEAFF
TRBV10-3	NA	TRBJ2-7	medium-sized	TGTGCCATCAGAACAGGGTTGGACTACGAGCAGTACTTC	CAIRTGLDYEQYF
TRBV21-1	NA	TRBJ1-1	NA	TGTGCCAGCAGCAAAACCCCGGTCTTTTTTGGCACTGAAGCTTTCTTT	CASSKTPVFFGTEAFF
TRBV7-5	NA	TRBJ2-1	few	NA	CISVSEAGTSVYNEQFF
TRBV28	NA	TRBJ1-2	NA	TGTGCCAGCAGCGACCGGTTTCCGGGGAATGGCTACACCTTC	CASSDRFPGNGYTF